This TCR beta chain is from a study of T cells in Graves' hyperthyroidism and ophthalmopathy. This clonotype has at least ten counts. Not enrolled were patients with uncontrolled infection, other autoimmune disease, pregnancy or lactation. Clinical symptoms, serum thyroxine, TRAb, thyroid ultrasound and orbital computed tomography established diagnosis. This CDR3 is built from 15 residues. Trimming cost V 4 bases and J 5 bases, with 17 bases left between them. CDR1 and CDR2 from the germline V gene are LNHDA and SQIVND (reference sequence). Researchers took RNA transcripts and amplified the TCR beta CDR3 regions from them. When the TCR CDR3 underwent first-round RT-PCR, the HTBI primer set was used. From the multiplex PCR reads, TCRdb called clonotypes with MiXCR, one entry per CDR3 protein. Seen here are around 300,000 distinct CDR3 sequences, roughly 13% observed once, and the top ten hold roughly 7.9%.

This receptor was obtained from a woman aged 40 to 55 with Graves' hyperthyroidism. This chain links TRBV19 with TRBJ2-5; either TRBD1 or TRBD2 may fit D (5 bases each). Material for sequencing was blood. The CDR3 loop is CASSTWDGLEETQYF. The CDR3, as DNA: TGTGCCAGTAGTACCTGGGACGGCCTCGAGGAGACCCAGTACTTC. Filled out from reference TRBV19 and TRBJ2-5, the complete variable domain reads DGGITQSPKYLFRKEGQNVTLSCEQNLNHDAMYWYRQDPGQGLRLIYYSQIVNDFQKGDIAEGYSVSREKKESFPLTVTSAQKNPTAFYLCASSTWDGLEETQYFGPGTRLLVL.